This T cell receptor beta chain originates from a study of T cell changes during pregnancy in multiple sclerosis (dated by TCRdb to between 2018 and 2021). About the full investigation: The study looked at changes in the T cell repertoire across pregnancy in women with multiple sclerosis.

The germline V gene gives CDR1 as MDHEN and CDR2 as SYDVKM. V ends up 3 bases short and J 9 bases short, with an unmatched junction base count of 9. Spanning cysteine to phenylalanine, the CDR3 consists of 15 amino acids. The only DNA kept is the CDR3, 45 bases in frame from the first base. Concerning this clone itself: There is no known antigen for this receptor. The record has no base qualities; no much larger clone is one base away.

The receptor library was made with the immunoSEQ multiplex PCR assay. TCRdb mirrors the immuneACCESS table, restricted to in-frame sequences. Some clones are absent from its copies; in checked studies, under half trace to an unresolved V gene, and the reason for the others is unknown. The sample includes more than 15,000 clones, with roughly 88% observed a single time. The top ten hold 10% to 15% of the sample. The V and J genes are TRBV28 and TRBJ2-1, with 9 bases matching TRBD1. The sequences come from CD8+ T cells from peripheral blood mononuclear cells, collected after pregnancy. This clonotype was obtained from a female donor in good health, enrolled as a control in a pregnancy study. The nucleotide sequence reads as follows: TGTGCCAGCAGTTTGGGACAGGGAAGTATTGGTGAGCAGTTCTTC. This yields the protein CASSLGQGSIGEQFF.